The source of this T cell receptor (beta chain) is a study of CD8+CD57+ T cells in acquired aplastic anemia. Study in general: Mean yield of DNA from sorted CD4+ and CD8+ cells was around 3 ug. Mean read depth for CD4+ cells from healthy donors was 10 million to 14 million.

CDR3 length equals 13 residues. Germline loops: CDR1 SGDLS, CDR2 YYNGEE. V lost 2 bases, J lost 4 bases, and 9 bases lay in between. Study-wide results and caveats: Comparison of patients with controls identified around 30 shared CD8+ CDR3 sequences.

For CDR3 and TCR beta VDJ profiling, genomic DNA was the template used. TCRdb fed the reads into MiXCR, producing one record per CDR3 protein. Of around 190,000 distinct CDR3 sequences listed, around 63% are singletons. To note about this clonotype: What it binds is not known.

The chain joins TRBV9 to TRBJ1-1; unclear D gene. The sample comprised sorted CD4+, CD8+, or CD8+CD57+ T cells (not recorded which) from PBMCs. This receptor was taken from a human donor in good health. The CDR3, as DNA: TGTGCCAGCAGCGTCGTAGAAGGCACTGAAGCTTTCTTT. Amino acid sequence: CASSVVEGTEAFF.